This T cell receptor beta chain stems from a study of blood T cell repertoires in COVID-19. For the study at large: Material from acute and convalescent COVID-19 was sourced from the United States, Italy and Spain. From T cells, B-cell-depleted T cells, or PBMCs came the material, which was cDNA or gDNA.

With V trimmed by 4 bases and J by 8 bases, 7 bases remained unmatched. Germline V CDR1 and CDR2: SGHRS, YFSETQ. This CDR3 is 13 amino acids long. Authors' methods: Counts of nucleated cells, estimated from reference gene primer amplification, were obtained. TCRdb's copy holds only in-frame clones and misses some; the assay was immunoSEQ multiplex PCR. The V and J calls and clone size are taken from that table; D and trimming were inferred from the DNA. This sample has 90,000 to 130,000 clones, with roughly 82% found just once. Sequenced sample: peripheral blood. The genes are TRBV5-1 and TRBJ1-1; 8 nucleotides match TRBD1. The receptor was derived from a woman between 55 and 75 years old with acute or convalescent COVID-19. CDR3 sequence reads: CASSAPGGREAFF. CDR3 in DNA: TGCGCCAGCAGCGCCCCAGGGGGCAGGGAAGCTTTCTTT.